This TCR beta chain was captured in a study of CD8+ T cells in alopecia areata. Findings and limits, study-wide: Normal skin's resident alphabeta T cells are sequenced alongside lesional scalp T cells.

Noted treatment: oral pan-JAK inhibitor, 5-10 mg twice daily. RNA extraction and reverse transcription yielded cDNA as sequencing template. Here immunoSEQ multiplex PCR was the method, and the copy in TCRdb shows in-frame clones only, minus some. The sample holds 150,000 to 200,000 clones; about 61% are singletons and the top ten take 16%. The CDR3 is made up of 15 amino acids. V trimming: 4 bases; J trimming: 6 bases; junction bases outside the gene matches: 7. CDR1 is SGHRS and CDR2 is YFSETQ in the germline V gene. This clone was detected only a few times. Antigen unknown. The sequence derives from a human donor with alopecia areata. The chain joins TRBV5-1 to TRBJ2-5; 12 bases line up with TRBD2. This specimen consisted of CD4+ T cells sorted from blood, obtained at approximately week 60, from a patient treated with tofacitinib. The CDR3 DNA follows: TGCGCCAGCAGCCCCGCTAGCGGGGGGGAAAAGACCCAGTACTTC. Encoded protein: CASSPASGGEKTQYF.